The rows below give T cell receptor beta chains drawn from one sample of a study of T cell repertoires in ileal Crohn's disease. TCRdb keeps only in-frame clones here, not all; method: immunoSEQ multiplex PCR. The data hold 25,000 to 30,000 clones, with around 80% observed a single time. Sequencing was carried out using ileal tissue. These receptors all stem from an adult with Crohn's disease. CDR3s include the opening cysteine and the closing phenylalanine or tryptophan. D genes are given only for firm matches. The size entry is marked missing in some rows and otherwise reads once, few, many or a size class.

DNA	CDR3	D	size	V	J
TGTGCCAGCAGCTTGGGACTTAGCGGGGGGGCCCTCAATGAGCAGTTCTTC	CASSLGLSGGALNEQFF	TRBD2	few	TRBV7-3	TRBJ2-1
TGTGCCAGCAGCTTAGTCTCAGATACGCAGTATTTT	CASSLVSDTQYF	.	.	TRBV7-6	TRBJ2-3
TGTGCCAGCAGCTTAGTACGGGGGGGTTTAGATACGCAGTATTTT	CASSLVRGGLDTQYF	TRBD2	.	TRBV11-2	TRBJ2-3
TGTGCCAGCAGCCTGCAGACAGATCCAGATACGCAGTATTTT	CASSLQTDPDTQYF	.	.	TRBV11-2	TRBJ2-3
TGCGCCAGCAGCCCTAGACAGGGGATTGCTCAGCCCCAGCATTTT	CASSPRQGIAQPQHF	TRBD1	.	TRBV4-1	TRBJ1-5
TGTGCCAGCAGTAGACTAGCGGAGAACACCGGGGAGCTGTTTTTT	CASSRLAENTGELFF	TRBD2	once	TRBV5-4	TRBJ2-2
TGTGCCAGTAGTTCCCGACAGCCCCCCTACGAGCAGTACTTC	CASSSRQPPYEQYF	.	.	TRBV19	TRBJ2-7
TGTGCCAGTAGTATGGGCCTTAAAAGGGGCTACACCTTC	CASSMGLKRGYTF	.	.	TRBV19	TRBJ1-2
TGCAGCGCGGGCAACCGGGGGTATGGCTACACCTTC	CSAGNRGYGYTF	.	.	TRBV29-1	TRBJ1-2
TGTGCCACCCTTGCCCTTCCTAGGGGCAATGAGCAGTTCTTC	CATLALPRGNEQFF	.	few	TRBV10-3	TRBJ2-1
TGTGCCAGCAGCCGGGGTACCGGGGAGCTGTTTTTT	CASSRGTGELFF	.	.	TRBV6-5	TRBJ2-2
TGTGCCAGCAGCAACGGTGGGCAATCCGGCTATGGCTACACCTTC	CASSNGGQSGYGYTF	.	.	TRBV6-5	TRBJ1-2
TGTGCCAGCCCCGACCGGTCGGGGATCACAGATACGCAGTATTTT	CASPDRSGITDTQYF	.	.	TRBV6-6	TRBJ2-3
TGTGCCAGCAGCTACCGGGACAGCTGGAGAAACACCATATATTTT	CASSYRDSWRNTIYF	TRBD1	.	TRBV7-9	TRBJ1-3
TGTGCCAGCAGCTTAGCGATCGGACAGGCATATGGCTACACCTTC	CASSLAIGQAYGYTF	TRBD1	.	TRBV7-2	TRBJ1-2
TGTGCCAGCAGTTTGGGTGCGGTGAGGACAGATACGCAGTATTTT	CASSLGAVRTDTQYF	.	.	TRBV27	TRBJ2-3
TGTGCCAGCAGTTACAGCGGGGCGGCTAACTATGGCTACACCTTC	CASSYSGAANYGYTF	.	.	TRBV6-5	TRBJ1-2
TGTGCCAGCAGTTCTTCCCGAGCGCCTAGCACAGATACGCAGTATTTT	CASSSSRAPSTDTQYF	.	.	TRBV6-7	TRBJ2-3
TGTGCCAGCAGTTACTCGGTTTCAGGGGGCTTGTACTTC	CASSYSVSGGLYF	TRBD1	.	TRBV6-6	TRBJ2-7
TGTGCCAGCAGTCCTCACACCACAGATACGCAGTATTTT	CASSPHTTDTQYF	.	few	TRBV27	TRBJ2-3
TGTGCCAGTAGTATCCAGGGGTTGAGCAATCAGCCCCAGCATTTT	CASSIQGLSNQPQHF	.	.	TRBV19	TRBJ1-5
TGTGCCAGCAGCTTGGGTCTGATAGGGGGCTCGGGCGAGCAGTACTTC	CASSLGLIGGSGEQYF	TRBD1	.	TRBV5-4	TRBJ2-7
TGTGCCAGCAGCCAAGTACGGGGGGGCCGCACAGATACGCAGTATTTT	CASSQVRGGRTDTQYF	TRBD2	once	TRBV14	TRBJ2-3
TGTGCCAGCACTAGCGGGGGGGTTACCGGGGAGCTGTTTTTT	CASTSGGVTGELFF	TRBD2	.	TRBV28	TRBJ2-2